Below, one T cell receptor beta chain is given with its context. This clonotype was seen a few times. The target of this receptor is not known. Base quality data are lacking; no much larger clone is found one base away. Library preparation employed PCR. For sequencing, an Illumina HiSeq 2500 was employed. TCR libraries were prepared with molecular barcoding, using unique molecular identifiers to normalize TCRbeta repertoire quantification. Clones were called with MiXCR by TCRdb after fastp trimmed the public reads at Q25, and only in-frame beta chains were retained. Each entry merges the rows of one CDR3 protein and shows their most common DNA and genes. This sample has 100,000 or so distinct CDR3 sequences in its table, and about 16% of those were observed once. The ten largest make up 20% of the sample. The sample's treatment or condition label, in plain terms: allogeneic hematopoietic cell transplantation with graft depleted of TCRalphabeta T cells and CD19 B cells. The children who served as transplant recipients had been given grafts of TCRalphabeta/CD19-depleted allogeneic hematopoietic cells.

This record belongs to a study of T-cell reconstitution after alpha-beta-depleted transplantation in children (dated by TCRdb to the mid-2010s). Concerning the study at large: Using TCR repertoire profiling, the study quantitatively followed how T-cell immune reconstitution unfolded in children after TCRalphabeta/CD19-depleted allogeneic hematopoietic cell transplantation. What the study reported, not specific to this receptor: Apparently early alphabetaT-cell count recovery about two months after transplant reportedly relied on only several hundred rapidly expanded clones derived from non-depleted graft cells. In some patients, high TCRbeta diversity at day 60 was attributed to recipient T cells and intrathymic progenitors that had survived conditioning. Hyperexpanded clone frequencies declined over subsequent months; after one year, T-cell counts and TCRbeta diversity were mostly attributed to newly produced T cells.

From the cysteine through the phenylalanine, the CDR3 covers 15 amino acids. Only the CDR3 portion is preserved as DNA: 45 bases, with reading frame beginning at the first base. V sheds 3 bases and J sheds 2 bases, leaving 11 bases between their ends. From the germline V gene, CDR1 is WSHSY and CDR2 is SAAADI. The receptor was isolated from a male patient between 2 and 10 years old who had a stem cell transplant for acute lymphoblastic leukemia, so the T cells may come from the graft donor. Recombination connected TRBV10-2 to TRBJ1-3; a confident D gene designation cannot be given. The sample in question was PBMCs, mostly from graft donor cells, obtained 180 days after TCRalphabeta/CD19-depleted stem cell transplant. CDR3 region: CASSETAEAGNTIYF. The DNA sequence is given as TGCGCCAGCAGTGAAACTGCAGAGGCTGGAAACACCATATATTTT.